This T cell receptor beta chain was sequenced during a study of CD8+CD57+ T cells in acquired aplastic anemia. This clonotype was picked up many times. Template material for TCR beta VDJ and CDR3 profiling consisted of genomic DNA. TCRdb used MiXCR to reprocess the reads, holding one entry per CDR3 protein. The table lists 150,000 to 200,000 distinct CDR3 sequences, 64% of them singletons, with around 42% in the top ten. The material sequenced was sorted CD4+, CD8+, or CD8+CD57+ T cells (not recorded which) from PBMCs. This TCR was recovered from a human donor with severe aplastic anemia or a healthy control (not recorded which).

CDR3 amino acids: CASSYNHNEQFF. The CDR3 nucleotides are TGTGCCAGCAGCTACAACCACAATGAGCAGTTCTTC. The rearrangement uses TRBV7-9 and TRBJ2-1; D not certain. Trimming cost V 4 bases and J 5 bases, with 6 bases left between them. CDR1 is SEHNR and CDR2 is FQNEAQ in the germline V gene (reference sequence). The CDR3 extends over 12 amino acids.